This T cell receptor (beta chain) was sequenced during a study of control samples from healthy donors and cancer patients. Repertoires were generated with immunoSEQ multiplex PCR, while TCRdb's copy carries only in-frame clones and drops some. The table includes about 78,000 clones, approximately 91% detected once. The sequenced material came from blood. This TCR was sampled from an older woman in good health.

CDR3 region: CSVEEAGDEQYF. The DNA of the CDR3 is TGCAGCGTTGAAGAGGCAGGGGACGAGCAGTACTTC. V gene TRBV29-1 combines with J gene TRBJ2-7; TRBD1 is a possible D gene (6 bases). CDR3 length: 12 amino acids. Germline V gene data show CDR1 as SQVTM and CDR2 as ANQGSEA. V was clipped by 0 bases and J by 5 bases, with 8 bases between them.